This T cell receptor (beta chain) is drawn from a study of patients and donors after allogeneic stem cell transplantation. MiXCR, run by TCRdb on the RT-PCR reads, gives a single entry per CDR3 protein. The table records some 880,000 distinct CDR3 sequences, about 20% of them present only once. The source of this sequence is a human donor who was either an allogeneic HSCT recipient or a stem cell or donor lymphocyte infusion donor (not recorded which). It is not recorded whose cells these are; they may come from a transplant donor. Sequenced input: blood, either unsorted or a sorted T cell fraction (not recorded which).

CDR3 amino acids: CASSQDQVTAFVHQTQYF. The CDR3 nucleotides are TGTGCCAGCAGCCAAGATCAGGTGACAGCCTTCGTTCACCAGACCCAGTACTTC. The chain recombines TRBV4-2 with TRBJ2-5; TRBD1 might be the D (5 bases). From germline, CDR1 is LGHNA and CDR2 YNFKEQ. This CDR3 contains 18 residues. The germline V and J ends were trimmed by 0 bases and 6 bases, with 23 bases remaining between them.